This T cell receptor (beta chain) was identified during a study of regulatory T cells in long-lasting Graves disease. This CDR3 comprises 12 residues. Germline V CDR1 and CDR2: MNHEY, SMNVEV (reference sequence). Trimming took 3 bases from V and 7 from J, leaving 9 bases between them. Investigators prepared the TCR beta libraries by applying iRepertoire HTBI primers and Arm-PCR of CDR3 regions. Each CDR3 protein gets one entry after TCRdb re-called the multiplex PCR reads with MiXCR. The profile shows 510,000 or so distinct CDR3 sequences, 12% of them singletons. As for time point: newly diagnosed GD, antithyroid drugs for less than 3 months. The authors made the TCR library using RNA they extracted from PBMCs. The table lists this clonotype with many counts. These data also featured in a second study, about T cells in Graves' hyperthyroidism and ophthalmopathy. That publication notes: Patients aged 18 to 65 had newly diagnosed hyperthyroidism of under 2 months' duration.

Material: peripheral blood mononuclear cells (PBMCs), obtained at new diagnosis, from a patient treated with antithyroid drugs. The sequence came from a woman aged 25 to 39 with Graves disease. The chain joins TRBV27 to TRBJ2-5; D call uncertain. The CDR3 DNA reads TGTGCCAGCAGTTTGGACCTTGTGACCCAGTACTTC. Protein: CASSLDLVTQYF.